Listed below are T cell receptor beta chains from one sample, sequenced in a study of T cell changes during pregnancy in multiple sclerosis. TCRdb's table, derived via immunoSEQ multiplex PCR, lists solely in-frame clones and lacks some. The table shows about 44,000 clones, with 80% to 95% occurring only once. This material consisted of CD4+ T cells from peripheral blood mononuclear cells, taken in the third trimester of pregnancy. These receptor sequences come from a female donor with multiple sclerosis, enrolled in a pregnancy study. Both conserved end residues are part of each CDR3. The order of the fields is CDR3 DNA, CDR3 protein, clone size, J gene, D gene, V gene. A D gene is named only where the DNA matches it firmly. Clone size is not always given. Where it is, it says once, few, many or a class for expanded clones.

TGTGCCAGCAGTCTAATATACGAGCAGTACTTC CASSLIYEQYF NA TRBJ2-7 NA TRBV27
TGTGCCAGCAGTGAGTGGAGTGAGCAGTACTTC CASSEWSEQYF NA TRBJ2-5 NA TRBV2
TGTGCCAGCAGTGTAGGACAGGGGTCGACTAGCGGGAGACAAGAGACCCAGTACTTC CASSVGQGSTSGRQETQYF NA TRBJ2-5 TRBD2 TRBV2
TGCGCCAGCAGCTTGGGGCTAGCCATCGGGGAGCAGTTCTTC CASSLGLAIGEQFF NA TRBJ2-1 NA TRBV5-1
TGTGCCAGCAGTTATCTTGACTTTAAAGAGACCCAGTACTTC CASSYLDFKETQYF NA TRBJ2-5 NA TRBV6-6
TGTGCCAGTACCAACCATGCGGGGAATCAGCCCCAGCATTTT CASTNHAGNQPQHF NA TRBJ1-5 NA TRBV19
TGTGCTAGTGGCCTCAGCGGTACTACGCAGTATTTT CASGLSGTTQYF NA TRBJ2-3 NA TRBV12-5
TGTGCCAGTAGTATCGACACCCCTGGGAGCGAGCAGTACTTC CASSIDTPGSEQYF NA TRBJ2-7 NA TRBV19
TGTGCCAGCAGCTTAAACGGACTAGCGGGAGGAGTGGATACGCAGTATTTT CASSLNGLAGGVDTQYF NA TRBJ2-3 TRBD2 TRBV7-3
TGTGCCAGCAGCCAGGGGGACAGCAAAGAGACCCAGTACTTC CASSQGDSKETQYF NA TRBJ2-5 TRBD1 TRBV7-9
TGCGCCAGCAGCCAAGAAGGGGCAGGGATGTCTAACTATGGCTACACCTTC CASSQEGAGMSNYGYTF few TRBJ1-2 NA TRBV4-1
TGTGCCAGTAGGGGACTAGCAGGCAATGAGCAGTTCTTC CASRGLAGNEQFF NA TRBJ2-1 TRBD2 TRBV19
TGTGCCAGCAGCTTGGGACGGGAATCTTTAAACATTCAGTACTTC CASSLGRESLNIQYF once TRBJ2-4 NA TRBV5-4
TGTGCCAGCCGTCCCACGGGAGGGCCTTCTTCCTCCGGTCCGTTCTTC CASRPTGGPSSSGPFF NA TRBJ2-1 TRBD2 TRBV27
TGTGCCAGCAGCTTGGGGGTAGCACAAGAGACCCAGTACTTC CASSLGVAQETQYF NA TRBJ2-5 NA TRBV5-6
TGTGCCAGCAGTACTAACAGGGGGTCTCAGCCCCAGCATTTT CASSTNRGSQPQHF NA TRBJ1-5 TRBD1 TRBV6-5
TGTGCCAGCAGCCCAATAGGGCGGGGAGGCTCCTACAATGAGCAGTTCTTC CASSPIGRGGSYNEQFF NA TRBJ2-1 NA TRBV5-6
TGTGCCAGCAGTCCTAGCGGGAACTCCTACGAGCAGTACTTC CASSPSGNSYEQYF once TRBJ2-7 TRBD2 TRBV9
TGTGCCAGCAGTGGCCAGGGGTACGAGCAGTACTTC CASSGQGYEQYF NA TRBJ2-7 NA TRBV6-1
TGTGCCAGCAGTTTAGGGGGGGTGAACACTGAAGCTTTCTTT CASSLGGVNTEAFF NA TRBJ1-1 NA TRBV28
TGTGCCAGCAGTTTAACAGGGTTTGAAAAACTGTTTTTT CASSLTGFEKLFF NA TRBJ1-4 NA TRBV27
TGTGCCAGCAGTTACGGGAGGACAGGAGAACGAAGAGAGCAGTACTTC CASSYGRTGERREQYF NA TRBJ2-7 NA TRBV6-5
TGTGCCAGCACGACGGGGTCCCCAATGAACACTGAAGCTTTCTTT CASTTGSPMNTEAFF NA TRBJ1-1 NA TRBV28
TGTGCCAGTAGCAGAGCCGGGACAGGGGGCTATCCTCCCTATGGCTACACCTTC CASSRAGTGGYPPYGYTF once TRBJ1-2 TRBD1 TRBV19
TGTGCCAGCAGCTTAAGGACTCCCAATGAGCAGTTCTTC CASSLRTPNEQFF NA TRBJ2-1 NA TRBV7-9
TGTGCCAGCAGTGAATCCCCATTTCAGGAGACCCAGTACTTC CASSESPFQETQYF NA TRBJ2-5 NA TRBV6-1
TGTGCCAGCAGCTTACTAGCGGGGGGAAAAGGTCTAGATACGCAGTATTTT CASSLLAGGKGLDTQYF NA TRBJ2-3 TRBD2 TRBV7-3
TGTGCCAGCAGCAGACAGGGAACGGCGGATACGCAGTATTTT CASSRQGTADTQYF NA TRBJ2-3 TRBD1 TRBV28
TGCAGCGTTCCCGACGGAACTTGGGGCGGTGAGCAGTTCTTC CSVPDGTWGGEQFF once TRBJ2-1 NA TRBV29-1
TGTGCCAGTACTTCTCTTAGGAGCGGGTCCTCTGGAAACACCATATATTTT CASTSLRSGSSGNTIYF few TRBJ1-3 NA TRBV19
TGTGCCAGTAGTTCCGGGACAGGGACCGCCTATGGCTACACCTTC CASSSGTGTAYGYTF NA TRBJ1-2 TRBD1 TRBV19
TGTGCCAGCAGCCCAGGACAGAACTATGAAAAACTGTTTTTT CASSPGQNYEKLFF NA TRBJ1-4 NA TRBV5-4
TGTGCCAGCAGCGCGGGCCCGGGACAGGGGAACACTGAAGCTTTCTTT CASSAGPGQGNTEAFF NA TRBJ1-1 TRBD1 TRBV5-5
TGTGCCAGCAGGACCGGGACAGTCCTTGGAAACACCATATATTTT CASRTGTVLGNTIYF NA TRBJ1-3 TRBD1 TRBV6-5
TGTGCCTGGAGTGTACCCGGGGGACAGGGTGTGGGCGAGCAGTACTTC CAWSVPGGQGVGEQYF NA TRBJ2-7 TRBD1 TRBV30
TGTGCCAGCTCACCACAGAGCTCTGGGGCCAACGTCCTGACTTTC CASSPQSSGANVLTF NA TRBJ2-6 NA TRBV18
TGTGCCAGCGGAGCCGAGCCACAGGGAAACACCTTC CASGAEPQGNTF once TRBJ1-2 NA TRBV28
TGTGCCAGCAGCTTAGGCGGGCTCTACGAGCAGTACTTC CASSLGGLYEQYF NA TRBJ2-7 NA TRBV7-2
TGTGCCAGCAGCCCGGACAGGGGGCGCGTAGTCCCTGAAGCTTTCTTT CASSPDRGRVVPEAFF NA TRBJ1-1 TRBD1 TRBV9
TGTGCCAGCACCTCAGGGATCTACGAGCAGTACTTC CASTSGIYEQYF medium-sized TRBJ2-7 NA TRBV6-1
TGTGCCAGCAGTGGAAAACAGGGGGCCCATGGCTACACCTTC CASSGKQGAHGYTF NA TRBJ1-2 TRBD1 TRBV28
TGTGCCACCTCAAGCGGGAGCGGCTACAATGAGCAGTTCTTC CATSSGSGYNEQFF few TRBJ2-1 TRBD2 TRBV9
TGTGCCAGCAGCTTAGAGGACGGGGTCACCGGGGAGCTGTTTTTT CASSLEDGVTGELFF once TRBJ2-2 NA TRBV7-6
TGTGCCAGCAGTTTAAGACAGGGGCGTTATCAGCCCCAGCATTTT CASSLRQGRYQPQHF NA TRBJ1-5 TRBD1 TRBV28
TGTGCCAGCAGCTCCCTCAACCGGGACAACTCCTACGAGCAGTACTTC CASSSLNRDNSYEQYF NA TRBJ2-7 NA TRBV7-9
TGTGCCAGCAGCTCGAGAGCCACCGGGGAGCTGTTTTTT CASSSRATGELFF NA TRBJ2-2 NA TRBV5-4
TGTGCCAGCAGCTTAGTCGGTAGCGGGAGGGCAAGGTATACGCAGTATTTT CASSLVGSGRARYTQYF NA TRBJ2-3 TRBD2 TRBV11-2
TGTGCCAGCAGCTTAACTCTCTCGGTAGCGGGAGGGCGTGAGCAGTTCTTC CASSLTLSVAGGREQFF NA TRBJ2-1 TRBD2 TRBV7-2
TGTGCCAGCAGCCCACAGGGGTATGGCTACACCTTC CASSPQGYGYTF NA TRBJ1-2 TRBD1 TRBV7-2
TGTGCCAGCAGCCAAGATCTAGCCGCGGCGAACACCGGGGAGCTGTTTTTT CASSQDLAAANTGELFF NA TRBJ2-2 NA TRBV4-2